The rows below give T cell receptor beta chains drawn from one sample of a study of T cells after yellow fever vaccination. In TCRdb, the 5' RACE reads were re-called with MiXCR into one record per CDR3 protein. The data hold about 630,000 distinct CDR3 sequences, with approximately 13% observed a single time. Material: PBMCs, obtained on the day of the yellow fever booster vaccination. Receptors were obtained from a man younger than 45 who received the YFV17D yellow fever vaccine. The CDR3 runs from the conserved cysteine through the conserved F or W. The order of the fields is V gene, J gene, CDR3 length, CDR3 protein.

V: TRBV20-1
J: TRBJ2-7
length: 14
CDR3: CSATRRDILYEQYF

V: TRBV6-5
J: TRBJ2-3
length: 15
CDR3: CASSYSPWGTDTQYF

V: TRBV11-2
J: TRBJ2-3
length: 16
CDR3: CASSLGTSGSWNTQYF

V: TRBV27
J: TRBJ2-1
length: 14
CDR3: CASHSGRAKNEQFF

V: TRBV14
J: TRBJ2-3
length: 13
CDR3: CASSVTRGDTQYF

V: TRBV19
J: TRBJ2-7
length: 14
CDR3: CASSIVPDRYEQYF

V: TRBV7-9
J: TRBJ1-1
length: 15
CDR3: CASSLGTPGNTEAFF

V: TRBV6-2/TRBV6-3
J: TRBJ2-5
length: 13
CDR3: CASSRLAGGTQYF

V: TRBV4-3
J: TRBJ2-5
length: 14
CDR3: CASSLNEGRETQYF

V: TRBV2
J: TRBJ2-1
length: 15
CDR3: CASSVGQGAYNEQFF

V: TRBV15
J: TRBJ2-7
length: 16
CDR3: CATSRASPGQGTEQYF

V: TRBV6-1
J: TRBJ1-1
length: 14
CDR3: CASSERELLTEAFF

V: TRBV20-1
J: TRBJ2-5
length: 14
CDR3: CSADGGGYQETQYF

V: TRBV12-3/TRBV12-4
J: TRBJ2-7
length: 13
CDR3: CASKGGRPYEQYF

V: TRBV7-2
J: TRBJ2-5
length: 15
CDR3: CASSSSGLAGETQYF

V: TRBV10-3
J: TRBJ2-1
length: 12
CDR3: CAISERALLPFF

V: TRBV7-6
J: TRBJ1-5
length: 14
CDR3: CASSLKGGGEPQHF

V: TRBV7-8
J: TRBJ2-3
length: 15
CDR3: CASSLTGTPSDTQYF

V: TRBV9
J: TRBJ2-1
length: 15
CDR3: CASSLGLSTADEQFF

V: TRBV7-6
J: TRBJ2-3
length: 17
CDR3: CASSLEYSIGGTDTQYF

V: TRBV12-3/TRBV12-4
J: TRBJ1-1
length: 13
CDR3: CASSYNRGGEAFF

V: TRBV4-3
J: TRBJ1-4
length: 15
CDR3: CASRWSGATNEKLFF

V: TRBV7-8
J: TRBJ2-5
length: 15
CDR3: CASSSASGSSETQYF

V: TRBV20-1
J: TRBJ2-5
length: 12
CDR3: CSARGQTETQYF

V: TRBV13
J: TRBJ1-4
length: 16
CDR3: CASSHSADGLNEKLFF